A selection of T cell receptor beta chains follows, all from one sample in a study of T cell changes during pregnancy in multiple sclerosis. Sequencing used immunoSEQ multiplex PCR; TCRdb keeps in-frame clones, though not all of them. The table shows around 100,000 clones, with 92% occurring only once. Sample: peripheral blood, taken after pregnancy. Every receptor here comes from a female donor with multiple sclerosis, enrolled in a pregnancy study. Each CDR3 is given with its conserved first and last residue. A D gene is named only where the DNA matches it firmly. Clone size, where shown, is once, few, many, or a class for clones that have expanded.

j_call: TRBJ2-5
clone_size: -
d_call: TRBD2
v_call: TRBV10-1
cdr3_aa: CARRLAGVPQETQYF
cdr3_nt: TGCGCCAGGAGACTAGCGGGAGTCCCACAAGAGACCCAGTACTTC

j_call: TRBJ2-1
clone_size: -
d_call: -
v_call: TRBV29-1
cdr3_aa: CSLSRSYNEQFF
cdr3_nt: TGCAGCCTCTCCCGGTCCTACAATGAGCAGTTCTTC

j_call: TRBJ1-4
clone_size: -
d_call: -
v_call: TRBV5-6
cdr3_aa: CASSSLDGNNEKLFF
cdr3_nt: TGTGCCAGCAGCTCCCTAGACGGAAATAATGAAAAACTGTTTTTT

j_call: TRBJ2-7
clone_size: -
d_call: TRBD2
v_call: TRBV29-1
cdr3_aa: CSVEPGSGGTYEQYF
cdr3_nt: TGCAGCGTTGAACCAGGCAGCGGGGGAACCTACGAGCAGTACTTC

j_call: TRBJ1-2
clone_size: -
d_call: -
v_call: TRBV7-2
cdr3_aa: CASSLGAGVDYGYTF
cdr3_nt: TGTGCCAGCAGCTTAGGAGCAGGGGTAGACTATGGCTACACCTTC

j_call: TRBJ1-4
clone_size: -
d_call: TRBD1
v_call: TRBV5-1
cdr3_aa: CASSLEGGAKKLFF
cdr3_nt: TGCGCCAGCAGCTTGGAAGGGGGCGCGAAAAAACTGTTTTTT

j_call: TRBJ2-7
clone_size: -
d_call: -
v_call: TRBV11-2
cdr3_aa: CASSREFTGNYEQYF
cdr3_nt: TGTGCCAGCAGCCGTGAGTTCACAGGGAACTACGAGCAGTACTTC

j_call: TRBJ1-2
clone_size: -
d_call: -
v_call: TRBV6-6
cdr3_aa: CASSPTGMVYYGYTF
cdr3_nt: TGTGCCAGCAGCCCAACAGGGATGGTATACTATGGCTACACCTTC

j_call: TRBJ1-6
clone_size: -
d_call: -
v_call: TRBV10-3
cdr3_aa: CAISTETAVNSPLHF
cdr3_nt: TGTGCCATCAGTACCGAGACAGCAGTTAATTCACCCCTCCACTTT

j_call: TRBJ1-2
clone_size: -
d_call: TRBD1
v_call: TRBV7-9
cdr3_aa: CASSPGTGNLRPFYTF
cdr3_nt: TGTGCCAGCAGCCCCGGGACAGGGAATCTCCGCCCATTCTACACCTTC

j_call: TRBJ2-1
clone_size: -
d_call: -
v_call: TRBV11-3
cdr3_aa: CASRAPNAGYKQFF
cdr3_nt: TGTGCCAGCCGCGCGCCCAACGCAGGCTATAAGCAGTTCTTC

j_call: TRBJ1-1
clone_size: -
d_call: -
v_call: TRBV10-3
cdr3_aa: CAISEYRRGTENTEAFF
cdr3_nt: TGTGCCATCAGTGAGTACCGAAGGGGGACGGAGAACACTGAAGCTTTCTTT

j_call: TRBJ2-2
clone_size: -
d_call: -
v_call: TRBV6-4
cdr3_aa: CASSDSGTTGELFF
cdr3_nt: TGTGCCAGCAGTGACTCCGGGACTACCGGGGAGCTGTTTTTT

j_call: TRBJ2-7
clone_size: -
d_call: -
v_call: TRBV9
cdr3_aa: CASGRAAYEQYF
cdr3_nt: TGTGCCAGCGGCAGGGCAGCCTACGAGCAGTACTTC

j_call: TRBJ1-3
clone_size: -
d_call: TRBD1
v_call: TRBV19
cdr3_aa: CASSPGTGGGNTIYF
cdr3_nt: TGTGCCAGTAGTCCCGGGACAGGGGGTGGAAACACCATATATTTT

j_call: TRBJ2-7
clone_size: -
d_call: -
v_call: TRBV19
cdr3_aa: CASSVHRSVVEQYF
cdr3_nt: TGTGCCAGTAGTGTCCACCGAAGCGTAGTCGAGCAGTACTTC

j_call: TRBJ2-4
clone_size: -
d_call: TRBD2
v_call: TRBV9
cdr3_aa: CASSVGLAGVKNIQYF
cdr3_nt: TGTGCCAGCAGCGTAGGACTAGCGGGGGTCAAAAACATTCAGTACTTC

j_call: TRBJ2-5
clone_size: -
d_call: -
v_call: TRBV19
cdr3_aa: CASAGTARETQYF
cdr3_nt: TGTGCCAGCGCCGGGACTGCTAGAGAGACCCAGTACTTC

j_call: TRBJ2-2
clone_size: -
d_call: -
v_call: TRBV7-9
cdr3_aa: CASRPQGPGELFF
cdr3_nt: TGTGCCAGCAGACCACAGGGCCCCGGGGAGCTGTTTTTT

j_call: TRBJ1-5
clone_size: -
d_call: -
v_call: TRBV7-9
cdr3_aa: CASSLEAQPQHF
cdr3_nt: TGTGCCAGCAGCTTAGAAGCTCAGCCCCAGCATTTT

j_call: TRBJ1-5
clone_size: -
d_call: -
v_call: TRBV6-5
cdr3_aa: CASSRQPYSNQPQHF
cdr3_nt: TGTGCCAGCAGTAGACAGCCGTATAGCAATCAGCCCCAGCATTTT

j_call: TRBJ2-3
clone_size: -
d_call: -
v_call: TRBV6-5
cdr3_aa: CASSYLASNGDTQYF
cdr3_nt: TGTGCCAGCAGTTACCTAGCGAGCAATGGTGATACGCAGTATTTT

j_call: TRBJ2-7
clone_size: -
d_call: -
v_call: TRBV27
cdr3_aa: CASSLSGGSVSEQYF
cdr3_nt: TGTGCCAGCAGTTTATCGGGGGGTTCAGTCTCCGAGCAGTACTTC

j_call: TRBJ2-7
clone_size: -
d_call: -
v_call: TRBV11-3
cdr3_aa: CASRGGGHEQYF
cdr3_nt: TGTGCCAGCAGGGGAGGGGGTCACGAGCAGTACTTC

j_call: TRBJ2-2
clone_size: -
d_call: -
v_call: TRBV15
cdr3_aa: CATSREGSQTGELFF
cdr3_nt: TGTGCCACCAGCAGAGAAGGTAGCCAGACCGGGGAGCTGTTTTTT

j_call: TRBJ1-1
clone_size: -
d_call: -
v_call: TRBV7-9
cdr3_aa: CASSLQANTEAFF
cdr3_nt: TGTGCCAGCAGCTTACAGGCTAACACTGAAGCTTTCTTT

j_call: TRBJ1-5
clone_size: -
d_call: TRBD1
v_call: TRBV7-9
cdr3_aa: CASSPTGDQPQHF
cdr3_nt: TGTGCCAGCAGCCCAACAGGGGATCAGCCCCAGCATTTT

j_call: TRBJ2-7
clone_size: -
d_call: TRBD1
v_call: TRBV9
cdr3_aa: CASSGGTGRNYEQYF
cdr3_nt: TGTGCCAGCAGCGGCGGGACAGGGCGAAACTACGAGCAGTACTTC

j_call: TRBJ1-2
clone_size: once
d_call: -
v_call: TRBV21-1
cdr3_aa: CASSKKDRRQSYYGYTF
cdr3_nt: TGTGCCAGCAGCAAAAAGGACAGGCGACAAAGTTACTATGGCTACACCTTC

j_call: TRBJ2-1
clone_size: -
d_call: TRBD2
v_call: TRBV9
cdr3_aa: CASSVVTSGTHEQFF
cdr3_nt: TGTGCCAGCAGCGTAGTCACTAGCGGGACCCATGAGCAGTTCTTC

j_call: TRBJ1-4
clone_size: -
d_call: -
v_call: TRBV27
cdr3_aa: CASSLGGRGTNEKLFF
cdr3_nt: TGTGCCAGCAGTTTAGGAGGGAGGGGGACTAATGAAAAACTGTTTTTT

j_call: TRBJ1-2
clone_size: -
d_call: TRBD1
v_call: TRBV5-4
cdr3_aa: CASSQGTDYGYTF
cdr3_nt: TGTGCCAGCAGCCAAGGGACAGACTATGGCTACACCTTC

j_call: TRBJ2-7
clone_size: -
d_call: TRBD2
v_call: TRBV7-2
cdr3_aa: CASSPSAGGPGEQYF
cdr3_nt: TGTGCCAGCAGCCCCTCCGCGGGGGGGCCAGGCGAGCAGTACTTC

j_call: TRBJ1-1
clone_size: -
d_call: -
v_call: TRBV5-1
cdr3_aa: CASSPPTESNTEAFF
cdr3_nt: TGCGCCAGCAGCCCGCCCACCGAGAGTAACACTGAAGCTTTCTTT

j_call: TRBJ1-1
clone_size: -
d_call: -
v_call: TRBV7-9
cdr3_aa: CASSLDGGTTEAFF
cdr3_nt: TGTGCCAGCAGCTTAGACGGGGGTACTACTGAAGCTTTCTTT

j_call: TRBJ2-2
clone_size: -
d_call: -
v_call: TRBV5-1
cdr3_aa: CASSQKQGTGELFF
cdr3_nt: TGCGCCAGCAGCCAGAAACAGGGCACCGGGGAGCTGTTTTTT

j_call: TRBJ1-2
clone_size: -
d_call: -
v_call: TRBV6-5
cdr3_aa: CASSYLGGNQDGYTF
cdr3_nt: TGTGCCAGCAGTTACTTAGGCGGGAACCAGGATGGCTACACCTTC

j_call: TRBJ2-1
clone_size: -
d_call: TRBD2
v_call: TRBV4-3
cdr3_aa: CASSQDLAGVYNEQFF
cdr3_nt: TGCGCCAGCAGCCAAGATCTAGCGGGGGTTTACAATGAGCAGTTCTTC

j_call: TRBJ1-5
clone_size: -
d_call: -
v_call: TRBV28
cdr3_aa: CASSLIEQPQHF
cdr3_nt: TGTGCCAGCAGTTTGATAGAGCAGCCCCAGCATTTT

j_call: TRBJ1-1
clone_size: -
d_call: -
v_call: TRBV13
cdr3_aa: CASSSWNTEAFF
cdr3_nt: TGTGCCAGCAGCTCATGGAACACTGAAGCTTTCTTT

j_call: TRBJ2-2
clone_size: -
d_call: -
v_call: TRBV19
cdr3_aa: CASSSDTWNTGELFF
cdr3_nt: TGTGCCAGTAGTTCCGACACTTGGAACACCGGGGAGCTGTTTTTT

j_call: TRBJ2-5
clone_size: once
d_call: TRBD2
v_call: TRBV7-6
cdr3_aa: CASSSGTSGGTQYF
cdr3_nt: TGTGCCAGCAGCTCCGGGACTAGCGGGGGGACCCAGTACTTC

j_call: TRBJ2-3
clone_size: once
d_call: TRBD2
v_call: TRBV28
cdr3_aa: CASSLGRAVGGTDTQYF
cdr3_nt: TGTGCCAGCAGCCTCGGGAGGGCAGTAGGTGGCACAGATACGCAGTATTTT

j_call: TRBJ2-7
clone_size: once
d_call: TRBD2
v_call: TRBV4-2
cdr3_aa: CASSQDRAVSGSGGEQYF
cdr3_nt: TGTGCCAGCAGCCAAGATCGGGCGGTGAGCGGGAGCGGTGGCGAGCAGTACTTC

j_call: TRBJ2-2
clone_size: -
d_call: -
v_call: TRBV4-3
cdr3_aa: CASSQDSGVTGELFF
cdr3_nt: TGCGCCAGCAGCCAAGATTCGGGGGTCACCGGGGAGCTGTTTTTT

j_call: TRBJ1-1
clone_size: -
d_call: -
v_call: TRBV4-1
cdr3_aa: CASSSPRGGLITEAFF
cdr3_nt: TGCGCCAGCAGCTCTCCGCGGGGGGGCCTAATCACTGAAGCTTTCTTT

j_call: TRBJ2-7
clone_size: -
d_call: -
v_call: TRBV5-6
cdr3_aa: CASSLAGYDEQYF
cdr3_nt: TGTGCCAGCAGCTTGGCCGGGTATGACGAGCAGTACTTC

j_call: TRBJ2-2
clone_size: -
d_call: -
v_call: TRBV10-3
cdr3_aa: CAISEARVGYTGELFF
cdr3_nt: TGTGCCATCAGTGAGGCGAGGGTGGGGTACACCGGGGAGCTGTTTTTT

j_call: TRBJ1-5
clone_size: -
d_call: -
v_call: TRBV13
cdr3_aa: CASSHGGNNQPQHF
cdr3_nt: TGTGCCAGCAGCCACGGGGGGAACAATCAGCCCCAGCATTTT

j_call: TRBJ2-1
clone_size: -
d_call: -
v_call: TRBV13
cdr3_aa: CASTQTGGTYNEQFF
cdr3_nt: TGTGCCAGCACCCAAACCGGCGGGACTTACAATGAGCAGTTCTTC

j_call: TRBJ1-2
clone_size: -
d_call: -
v_call: TRBV7-9
cdr3_aa: CASSLGSGVNYGYTF
cdr3_nt: TGTGCCAGCAGCTTGGGGTCAGGGGTTAACTATGGCTACACCTTC

j_call: TRBJ2-5
clone_size: -
d_call: TRBD2
v_call: TRBV19
cdr3_aa: CASSSRTSGQETQYF
cdr3_nt: TGTGCCAGTAGTTCCCGGACTAGCGGCCAAGAGACCCAGTACTTC

j_call: TRBJ2-7
clone_size: -
d_call: TRBD1
v_call: TRBV6-1
cdr3_aa: CASSATGQSYEQYF
cdr3_nt: TGTGCCAGCAGTGCAACGGGACAGAGCTACGAGCAGTACTTC